There are many counts of the clone carrying this TCR beta chain. These data are taken from a study of CD8 T cells in ankylosing spondylitis. Trimming took off 0 bases at V and 5 bases at J, with 13 bases between the two ends. Germline V gives CDR1 MNHEY, CDR2 SVGAGI. This CDR3 contains 16 residues. A quantitative 5'-RACE method, one with molecular barcodes, was used to make TCR beta libraries. TCRdb reanalysed the 5' RACE reads using MiXCR and keeps one entry per CDR3 protein. In the table there are roughly 230,000 distinct CDR3 sequences, about 20% of which are singletons. Sequenced sample: blood, either unsorted or a sorted T cell fraction (not recorded which). This sequence joins TRBV6-5 and TRBJ2-2; a possible D gene is TRBD2 (6 bases). The receptor was derived from a male donor with ankylosing spondylitis or in good health (not recorded which). The CDR3, as DNA: TGTGCCAGCAGTTACTCACCCGGGAGATATACCGGGGAGCTGTTTTTT. Amino acid sequence: CASSYSPGRYTGELFF.